This entry concerns a single T cell receptor (beta chain). Per the authors' pipeline: Nucleated cell number was recorded as an estimate derived from reference gene primer amplification. Some clones are missing from TCRdb's copy, which holds only in-frame ones; the method was immunoSEQ multiplex PCR. V and J calls and clone size come straight from that table; D and trimming were deduced from the DNA. Of about 89,000 clones listed, approximately 84% are singletons. This specimen comes from a study of blood T cell repertoires in COVID-19. Study-level background: The study drew acute and convalescent COVID-19 samples from the United States, Italy and Spain. T cells, B-cell-depleted T cells, or PBMCs provided the cDNA or gDNA that served as material.

CDR3 length: 18 residues. The germline V gene has CDR1 LNHNV and CDR2 YYDKDF (reference sequence). The junction had 10 bases not matched to a gene; V was cut back by 0 bases and J by 4 bases. The sequenced sample was peripheral blood. The sequence was collected from a man between 65 and 85 years old with acute or convalescent COVID-19. This rearrangement joins TRBV15 to TRBJ2-5; the match to TRBD2 covers 11 bases. The CDR3 reads CATSRDGPVSGGGETQYF. The CDR3 bases are TGTGCCACCAGCAGAGATGGGCCCGTTAGCGGGGGGGGAGAGACCCAGTACTTC.